This T cell receptor (beta chain) was profiled in a study of cytomegalovirus exposure and HLA in healthy donors. Study-wide findings and caveats: Later examination showed HLA-associated TCR beta chains had greater clonal expansion than equally common others.

The PCR made use of 60 Vbeta and 13 Jbeta primers. In the authors' workflow: Later, tens of millions of unique TCR beta chains were counted in an analysis, and some 10 million of them were shared. Clones were read by immunoSEQ multiplex PCR, and TCRdb kept only the in-frame ones, dropping some. From that table come the V and J calls and clone size; the DNA was used to work out D and trimming. Of over 95,000 clones in the sample, around 77% were seen once. The CDR3 loop spans 17 amino acids. After removal of 6 bases from V and 3 bases from J, the junction contained 16 bases not matched to a gene. Germline V CDR1 and CDR2: MNHEY, SMNVEV (reference sequence). This clone was picked up one time. Antigen specificity is unknown.

The sequenced sample was PBMCs. This receptor was identified in a man aged 40-55 years in good health and CMV-seropositive. The chain joins TRBV27 to TRBJ2-5, with 7 nucleotides matching TRBD1. CDR3 nucleotide sequence: TGTGCCAGCAGCCCAGGGGTCCTACAGGGGAGAAAAGAGACCCAGTACTTC. Translation gives CASSPGVLQGRKETQYF.